This TCR beta chain originates from a study of regulatory T cells in long-lasting Graves disease. Study at large: By definition, persistent Graves' disease involved antithyroid drugs for over 5 years alongside positive TSH receptor antibodies. Study-wide results and limits: Persistent disease exhibited a predilection for TRBV28, TRBJ1-2 and TRBJ2-5. Blood alone, not thyroid tissue, was studied.

Libraries of TCR beta came from iRepertoire HTBI primers plus Arm-PCR of CDR3 regions. Original processing notes: The study identified more than 50 TRBV and some 13 TRBJ segments across samples. One entry per CDR3 protein, called by TCRdb with MiXCR from the multiplex PCR reads. For this entry, the V and J calls and clone size follow TCRdb and not the study's own pipeline. The profile shows about 290,000 distinct CDR3 sequences, around 21% of them singletons. The CDR3 extends over 15 amino acids. The V gene end was trimmed by 6 bases and the J gene end by 4 bases; junction bases not matched to a gene: 6. Looked up from germline, CDR1 is MNHNS and CDR2 is SASEGT. The time point: persistent/refractory GD, antithyroid drugs over 5 years with positive TRAb. RNA isolated from PBMCs was used to make the TCR library. There are a few counts of this clonotype. Its antigen remains unknown.

The TCR was taken from a female donor with Graves disease. The chain employs TRBV6-1 and TRBJ2-1; 10 positions match TRBD2. The sample here was peripheral blood mononuclear cells (PBMCs), taken when the disease was refractory, from a patient treated with antithyroid drugs. CDR3 DNA sequence: TGTGCCAGCAGCGCACTAGCGGGACTTTACAATGAGCAGTTCTTC. Translated, it gives CASSALAGLYNEQFF.